These 28 T cell receptor delta chains were all obtained from the same sample, sequenced in a study of gamma-delta T cells after stem cell transplantation. TCRdb reanalyzed the RT-PCR reads using CATT. The sample has around 3,000 delta-chain clones, about 30% seen once; the top ten hold roughly a quarter. Sequenced material: gamma-delta T cells. All receptors come from a human donor. It is not recorded whose cells these are; they may come from a transplant donor.

The V call is TRDV1, the J call TRDJ1; 10 bases map to TRDD3. V lost 3 bases and J lost 10; bases outside the gene matches: 17. Germline-derived CDR1 and CDR2 are TSWWSYY and QGS. The CDR3 spans 17 residues. The DNA of the CDR3 is TGTGCTCTTGGGGACGAAATTCCTATCTACTGGGGGATGTCACTCATCTTT. Amino acids: CALGDEIPIYWGMSLIF.

This clone was detected a few times. V and J are TRDV1 and TRDJ1, with 9 bases aligning to TRDD2. This CDR3 spans 19 amino acids. With 2 bases clipped from V and 1 base from J, the junction kept 14 bases outside the gene matches. CDR1 and CDR2 (germline): TSWWSYY, QGS. CDR3 coding DNA: TGTGCTCTTGGGGAAAGCACCTTCCTACGGGGGGTCCCCACCGATAAACTCATCTTT. This codes for CALGESTFLRGVPTDKLIF.

In its sample, this clone is medium-sized (0.01 to 0.1%). The chain recombines TRDV2 with TRDJ1; 13 bases line up with TRDD3. CDR3 length: 18 residues. V was clipped by 4 bases and J by 8 bases; unmatched bases: 18. Germline V lookup: CDR1 GEAIGNYY, CDR2 EKD. In nucleotides, the CDR3 is TGTGCCTGTGATGGCCTTCCTACTGGGGGATACGAGTTTAGGAAACTCATCTTT. Its protein product is CACDGLPTGGYEFRKLIF.

This clone came up a few times. This chain links TRDV2 with TRDJ3; 10 bases map to TRDD3. This CDR3 is built from 17 residues. With 0 bases clipped from V and 3 bases from J, the junction kept 1 base outside the gene matches. Germline CDR1 GEAIGNYY, CDR2 EKD. The chain's CDR3 is CACDTAGGYWDTRQMFF. CDR3 DNA sequence: TGTGCCTGTGACACCGCTGGGGGATACTGGGACACCCGACAGATGTTTTTC.

This clone showed up just a few times. The rearrangement joins TRDV1 to TRDJ1, with 9 nucleotides matching TRDD3. The CDR3 length is 18 residues. Trimming at V came to 5 bases and at J to 0 bases, leaving 13 bases not matched to a gene. CDR1 is TSWWSYY, CDR2 QGS, per germline. CDR3 DNA sequence: TGTGCTCTTGGGCCCCTCACTGGGGGGATACAAGACACCGATAAACTCATCTTT. The encoded protein is CALGPLTGGIQDTDKLIF.

In regard to this clone: This probably arose from a read error, given a far larger clone one base away. The same CDR3 also results from other DNA sequences found in this sample. This sequence joins TRDV2 and TRDJ3; D is undetermined. V dropped 0 bases and J dropped 0 bases, with 23 bases sitting between them. This CDR3 spans 22 amino acids. Germline-derived CDR1 and CDR2 are GEAIGNYY and EKD. CDR3 DNA: TGTGCCTGTGACACCGCCGAGTCCCTTAGCGCCGCAGGCTCCTGGGACACCCGACAGATGTTTTTC. Translating gives CACDTAESLSAAGSWDTRQMFF.

This clone is categorized as medium-sized. V usage is TRDV2 and J usage is TRDJ1, with 13 nucleotides matching TRDD3. Germline V gives CDR1 GEAIGNYY, CDR2 EKD. This CDR3 has 18 amino acids. V dropped 1 base and J dropped 0; count of bases not matched to a gene: 7. The CDR3 loop is CACDTLLGDTPNTDKLIF. The CDR3 DNA is TGTGCCTGTGACACTTTACTGGGGGATACGCCTAACACCGATAAACTCATCTTT.

This clone turned up a few times. The V call is TRDV1, the J call TRDJ2, with TRDD3 matching over 7 bases. Germline CDR1 TSWWSYY, CDR2 QGS. The CDR3 consists of 18 residues. J lost 5 bases, V lost 3 bases, and 15 bases had no gene match. The CDR3 region is CALGDYTGSGGPTAQLFF. CDR3 DNA sequence: TGTGCTCTTGGGGATTACACGGGGAGTGGGGGACCAACAGCACAACTCTTCTTT.

This clone was seen a handful of times. The gene calls are TRDV2 and TRDJ1; 8 bases line up with TRDD3. Germline V lookup: CDR1 GEAIGNYY, CDR2 EKD. The CDR3 contains 17 residues. V shed 3 bases and J 0 bases; nucleotides not matched to a gene: 11. The DNA of the CDR3 is TGTGCCTGTGACCCGGCTGGGGGACCCCTGTACACCGATAAACTCATCTTT. Its protein product is CACDPAGGPLYTDKLIF.

Concerning this clone: A much larger clone sits a single nucleotide away, making a read error possible. Other DNA sequences in the sample encode the same CDR3. The gene calls are TRDV1 and TRDJ1, with D possibly TRDD3 on 5 matching bases. The CDR3 loop spans 15 amino acids. Germline V lookup: CDR1 TSWWSYY, CDR2 QGS. The CDR3 protein is CALGEPRSSPAKLIF. The CDR3 DNA follows: TGTGCTCTCGGGGAACCCCGTAGCTCCCCGGCGAAACTCATCTTT.

The genes are TRDV2 and TRDJ1; the D gene is possibly TRDD3 (5 bases). The CDR3 contains 15 residues. Trimming shortened V by 1 base and J by 0 bases, and 11 bases separated the two germline ends. The V gene's germline CDR1 is GEAIGNYY and CDR2 EKD. The CDR3 is CACDTVGGHTDKLIF. DNA of the CDR3: TGTGCCTGTGACACTGTCGGGGGCCACACCGATAAACTCATCTTT.

Only a few counts were recorded for this clone. The junction and the germline gene differ at one end; a read error may be behind it. The rearrangement uses TRDV2 and TRDJ1; 11 positions agree with TRDD3. Germline CDR1 reads GEAIGNYY; CDR2 reads EKD. CDR3 size: 19 residues. The CDR3 DNA sequence: TGTGCCCGTGACCTCGTACTGGGGGATAGCTCCCTCTACACCGATAAACTCATCTTT. This gives the protein CARDLVLGDSSLYTDKLIF.

CDR3 DNA sequence: TGTGCCTGTGACACTTTGGGGGCGATCGGGGGGATACTTTCCCGGGACACCCGACAGATGTTTTTC. Translation gives CACDTLGAIGGILSRDTRQMFF. J is TRDJ3 and V is TRDV2; 9 nucleotides align to TRDD3. Germline CDR1 and CDR2: GEAIGNYY and EKD. V dropped 1 base and J dropped 5; count of bases not matched to a gene: 20. This CDR3 has 22 residues.

This clone was recorded a few times. The rearrangement joins TRDV2 to TRDJ1; 7 bases are shared with TRDD3. Germline V gene sequence: CDR1 GEAIGNYY, CDR2 EKD. V was clipped by 3 bases and J by 0 bases; unmatched bases: 21. The CDR3 sequence is 20 residues long. CDR3 residues: CACDHVRVEGGSRYTDKLIF. The CDR3 coding sequence is TGTGCCTGTGACCACGTGAGGGTCGAGGGGGGATCCCGGTACACCGATAAACTCATCTTT.

The sample holds a few counts of this clone. The J gene is TRDJ1, the V gene TRDV1, with 11 bases aligning to TRDD3. In germline, CDR1 is TSWWSYY, CDR2 QGS. Losses at the gene ends were 2 bases for V and 0 bases for J; bases not matched to a gene: 8. The CDR3 runs to 18 residues. The CDR3 DNA reads TGTGCTCTTGGGGAAAGTTCCTCTGGGGGATACTACACCGATAAACTCATCTTT. It specifies CALGESSSGGYYTDKLIF.

By share of the sample, this clone is medium-sized (0.01 to 0.1%). CDR3: CACDPLPVLGDKYGKLIF. CDR3 sequence (DNA): TGTGCCTGTGACCCCCTACCCGTACTGGGGGATAAGTACGGTAAACTCATCTTT. V and J are TRDV2 and TRDJ1, with TRDD3 matching 11 bases. The CDR3 covers 18 residues. Trimming took 3 bases from V and 7 from J; bases not matched to a gene: 18. The V gene's germline CDR1 is GEAIGNYY and CDR2 EKD.

In this sample, this clone is medium-sized. Other DNA sequences within the sample encode an identical CDR3. V usage is TRDV2 and J usage is TRDJ1; D not resolved. The V and J ends lost 0 bases and 0 bases respectively, with 4 bases between them. CDR1 is GEAIGNYY, CDR2 EKD, per germline. The CDR3 totals 13 residues. In nucleotides, the CDR3 is TGTGCCTGTGACACCTGGGACACCGATAAACTCATCTTT. Protein sequence: CACDTWDTDKLIF.

Only a few counts were recorded for this clone. Only one base separates this from a far larger clonotype, so it likely reflects a read error. This CDR3 is also generated by other DNA sequences in the sample. The V gene is TRDV2, the J gene TRDJ1; tentative D call: TRDD3 (6 bases). CDR1 is GEAIGNYY, CDR2 EKD, per germline. This CDR3 spans 19 amino acids. In DNA form, the CDR3 reads TGTGCCTGCGACAAAGTGGGGGCGGGCCAAACCCATTCCACCGATAAACTCATCTTT. Residues: CACDKVGAGQTHSTDKLIF.

To note about this clone: A much bigger clone sits one base away, suggesting this may be a read error. This CDR3 is also generated by other DNA sequences in the sample. The chain carries TRDV1 and TRDJ1; 7 bases are a match to TRDD2. With 0 bases clipped from V and 2 bases from J, the junction kept 30 bases outside the gene matches. CDR3 length equals 24 residues. In germline, CDR1 is TSWWSYY, CDR2 QGS. CDR3 protein: CALGELGLHSYGEGTGWWTDKLIF. CDR3 coding DNA: TGTGCTCTTGGGGAACTTGGGCTTCATTCCTACGGGGAGGGTACTGGATGGTGGACCGATAAACTCATCTTT.

This clone counts as large. J is TRDJ1 and V is TRDV2; 9 positions match TRDD3. V shed 3 bases and J 0 bases; nucleotides not matched to a gene: 7. This CDR3 comprises 16 residues. Germline CDR1 reads GEAIGNYY; CDR2 reads EKD. The CDR3 bases are TGTGCCTGTGACCCTGTTTCTGGGGGATACACCGATAAACTCATCTTT. Its protein is CACDPVSGGYTDKLIF.

As for this clone: This likely came from a read error, as a far larger clone is one base away. This sequence joins TRDV2 and TRDJ1, with 10 bases fitting TRDD3. The CDR3 length is 20 residues. V shed 3 bases and J 0 bases; nucleotides not matched to a gene: 18. Per germline, CDR1 GEAIGNYY and CDR2 EKD. CDR3 sequence (DNA): TGTGCCTGTGACCCGCTTTACTGGGGGATGCAAGCGTTGGACACCGATAAACTCATCTTT. The encoded protein is CACDPLYWGMQALDTDKLIF.

This clone was detected a few times. V and J are TRDV2 and TRDJ1, with D possibly matching TRDD3 (6 bases). Per the germline V gene, CDR1 is GEAIGNYY and CDR2 is EKD. Trimming took 4 bases from V and 4 from J, leaving 18 bases between them. The length of the CDR3 is 15 residues. The DNA for the CDR3 is TGTGCCTGTGATGCTGTGGGGATGCGGCTCGATAAACTCATCTTT. Protein sequence: CACDAVGMRLDKLIF.

The rearrangement links TRDV2 to TRDJ1; possible D gene TRDD2, 5 bases. From germline, CDR1 is GEAIGNYY and CDR2 EKD. V was trimmed by 0 bases and J by 4 bases, leaving 20 bases between them. The CDR3 spans 17 residues. This chain's CDR3 is CACDTVSPYVRYDKLIF. CDR3 DNA sequence: TGTGCCTGTGACACCGTGAGCCCCTACGTACGGTACGATAAACTCATCTTT.

By sample fraction, this clone is medium-sized. In DNA form, the CDR3 reads TGTGCCTGTGACACCGTAGGGGAGACCGATAAACTCATCTTT. Amino acids: CACDTVGETDKLIF. V is TRDV2 and J is TRDJ1; TRDD3 might be the D (5 bases). Germline V gene data show CDR1 as GEAIGNYY and CDR2 as EKD. Trimming cost V 0 bases and J 2 bases, with 9 bases left between them. This CDR3 has 14 residues.

In this sample, this clone is medium-sized. For the CDR3, the DNA is TGTGCCTGTGACACTCTTTCCTACCACGCGAGACAGAAGGTACTGGGGGTCCCTTCCACCGATAAACTCATCTTT. Its protein product is CACDTLSYHARQKVLGVPSTDKLIF. The rearrangement uses TRDV2 and TRDJ1; maybe TRDD3 (8 bases). The V and J ends lost 1 base and 1 base respectively, with 42 bases between them. Germline V gene lookup returns CDR1 GEAIGNYY and CDR2 EKD. The CDR3 consists of 25 residues.

About this clone: A much larger clonotype is one base distant, so this may be a read error. Within the sample, other DNA sequences also encode this same CDR3. The chain has TRDV2 and TRDJ1; 11 bases align to TRDD3. Germline CDR1 GEAIGNYY, CDR2 EKD. CDR3 length: 17 residues. CDR3 in amino acids: CACDSLGDTRYTDKLIF. CDR3 nucleotide sequence: TGTGCCTGCGACAGTCTGGGGGATACTAGGTACACCGATAAACTCATCTTT.

This clone is medium-sized within its sample. The V gene is TRDV2, the J gene TRDJ1, with TRDD3 as a possible D gene (6 bases). Per the germline V gene, CDR1 is GEAIGNYY and CDR2 is EKD. V shed 4 bases and J shed 0 bases, with 17 bases lying between them. This CDR3 is 16 amino acids long. Here the CDR3 DNA reads TGTGCCTGTGATCGCCTGGGGAACTCTAACACCGATAAACTCATCTTT. It specifies CACDRLGNSNTDKLIF.

V gene TRDV2 combines with J gene TRDJ1; tentatively, D is TRDD3 (5 bases). The germline V gene has CDR1 GEAIGNYY and CDR2 EKD. This CDR3 has 16 amino acids. V was pared by 3 bases and J by 1 base, with 17 bases between. DNA for the CDR3: TGTGCCTGTGACCCCGTTGGGGTATCCTTCACCGATAAACTCATCTTT. Protein product: CACDPVGVSFTDKLIF.